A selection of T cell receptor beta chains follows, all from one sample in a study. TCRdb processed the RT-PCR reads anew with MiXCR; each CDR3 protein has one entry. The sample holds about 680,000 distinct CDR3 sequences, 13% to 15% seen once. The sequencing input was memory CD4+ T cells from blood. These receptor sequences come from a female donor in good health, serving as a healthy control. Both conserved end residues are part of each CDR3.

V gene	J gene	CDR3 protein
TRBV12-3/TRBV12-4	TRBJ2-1	CASIRTSGYNEQFF
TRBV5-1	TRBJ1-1	CASSLQTGETEAFF
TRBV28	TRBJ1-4	CASSQQATNEKLFF
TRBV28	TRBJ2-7	CASSRPGTKTDPYYEQYF
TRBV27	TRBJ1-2	CASSSYSPGGKGYTF
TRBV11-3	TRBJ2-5	CASSLESAETQYF
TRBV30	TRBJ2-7	CAWSQIGTSGRQEQYF
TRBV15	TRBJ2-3	CATSRTSGSTDTQYF
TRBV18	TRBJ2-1	CASSGDMAYNEQFF
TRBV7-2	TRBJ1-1	CASSPQVAEAFF
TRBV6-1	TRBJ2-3	CASSANPYTDTQYF
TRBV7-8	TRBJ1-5	CASSLDKVQPQHF
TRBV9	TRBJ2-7	CASSKLPGQGSYEQYF
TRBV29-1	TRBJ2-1	CSVGYGLAGGGEQFF
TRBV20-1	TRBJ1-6	CSASPGTGANSPLHF
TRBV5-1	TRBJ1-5	CASSFDPGNQPQHF
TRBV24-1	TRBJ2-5	CATSDTTGEETQYF
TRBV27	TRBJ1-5	CASSRAGTTDFNQPQHF
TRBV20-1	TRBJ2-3	CSAGLAASTDTQYF
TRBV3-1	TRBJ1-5	CASSQGYGSNQPQHF
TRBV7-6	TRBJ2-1	CASSLALTSREQFF
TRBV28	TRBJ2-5	CASISPASHSAQETQYF
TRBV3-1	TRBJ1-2	CASSQLGGAGYGYTF
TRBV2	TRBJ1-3	CASSGGDSSAGNTIYF
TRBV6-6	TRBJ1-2	CASTPPGGLYGYTF
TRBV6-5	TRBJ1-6	CASSYGAALVGNSPLHF
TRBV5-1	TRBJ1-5	CASSVDGAHQPQHF
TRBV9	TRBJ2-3	CASSVGQIDTQYF
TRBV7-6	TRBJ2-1	CASSNRGFSYNEQFF
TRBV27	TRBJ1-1	CASSSPGRGNTEAFF
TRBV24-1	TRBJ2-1	CATSEPDRVNEQFF
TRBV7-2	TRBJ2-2	CASSLDVGTGTGELFF
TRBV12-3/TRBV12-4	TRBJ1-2	CASSLGRRVGGYTF
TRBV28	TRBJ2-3	CASSFSSSGDTDTQYF
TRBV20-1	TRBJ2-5	CSPRPRETQYF
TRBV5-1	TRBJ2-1	CASSLGPDNKQFF
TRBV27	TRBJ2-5	CASSSSRAAETQYF